This TCR beta chain derives from a study of blood T cell repertoires in COVID-19. Study information: There were acute and convalescent COVID-19 samples, and they came from the United States, Italy and Spain. PBMCs, B-cell-depleted T cells, or T cells provided the cDNA or gDNA that made up the material.

Data came from immunoSEQ multiplex PCR; TCRdb stores just in-frame clones and leaves some out. Of roughly 290,000 clones in the sample, approximately 84% were seen once. Trimming left V 4 bases short and J 3 bases short, with 16 bases between. Germline assignment: CDR1 SGDLS and CDR2 YYNGEE. The CDR3 runs 16 residues. The genes are TRBV9 and TRBJ1-4; no clear D. This TCR derives from a person in their 70s with COVID-19, enrolled during active disease. The sequencing input was peripheral blood. CDR3 nucleotides: TGTGCCAGCAGCCCTTCCCCCATTGAGGCTAATGAAAAACTGTTTTTT. Its protein is CASSPSPIEANEKLFF.